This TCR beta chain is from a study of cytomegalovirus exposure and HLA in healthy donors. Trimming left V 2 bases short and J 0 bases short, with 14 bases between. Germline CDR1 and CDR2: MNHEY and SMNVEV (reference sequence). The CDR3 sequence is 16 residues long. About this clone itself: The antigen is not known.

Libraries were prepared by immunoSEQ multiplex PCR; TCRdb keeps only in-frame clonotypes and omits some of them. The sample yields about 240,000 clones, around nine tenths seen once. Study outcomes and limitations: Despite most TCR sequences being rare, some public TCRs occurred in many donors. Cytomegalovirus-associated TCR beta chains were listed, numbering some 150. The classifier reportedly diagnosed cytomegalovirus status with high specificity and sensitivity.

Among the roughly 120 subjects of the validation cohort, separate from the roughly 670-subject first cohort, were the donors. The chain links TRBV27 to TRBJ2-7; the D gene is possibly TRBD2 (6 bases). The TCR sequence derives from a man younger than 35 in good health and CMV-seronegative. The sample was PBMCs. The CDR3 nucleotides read TGTGCCAGCAGTTTAGGGCCTAGCGTCCCCTCCTACGAGCAGTACTTC. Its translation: CASSLGPSVPSYEQYF.